The 21 T cell receptor beta chains reported below all come from one sample, sequenced in a study of blood T cell repertoires in COVID-19. The repertoire was sequenced with immunoSEQ multiplex PCR; TCRdb's copy has only in-frame clones and lacks some. Of around 200,000 clones in the sample, roughly 85% were seen once. Sequencing was done on a sample of PBMCs or T cells enriched from blood (not recorded which). These receptors came from a man between 35 and 55 years old who had recovered from COVID-19.

The chain couples TRBV28 to TRBJ1-6, with TRBD1 matching over 7 bases. Looked up from germline, CDR1 is MDHEN and CDR2 is SYDVKM. With 5 bases clipped from V and 5 bases from J, the junction kept 6 bases outside the gene matches. The CDR3 is 15 amino acids. The CDR3 region has the DNA TGTGCCAGCAGTCCTGGCGGACAGGATAATTCACCCCTCCACTTT. This translates into CASSPGGQDNSPLHF. Combining the CDR3 with reference TRBV28 and TRBJ1-6 gives the whole variable domain DVKVTQSSRYLVKRTGEKVFLECVQDMDHENMFWYRQDPGLGLRLIYFSYDVKMKEKGDIPEGYSVSREKKERFSLILESASTNQTSMYLCASSPGGQDNSPLHFGNGTRLTVT.

This chain connects TRBV11-2 to TRBJ2-3; possible D gene TRBD2, 6 bases. Trimming pared 5 bases from V and 0 bases from J, leaving 15 bases between. The CDR3 has 16 amino acids. Germline values: CDR1 SGHAT, CDR2 FQNNGV. The CDR3 DNA reads TGTGCCAGCAGCAGAACCGGGACTGCTAGCACAGATACGCAGTATTTT. Translation gives CASSRTGTASTDTQYF.

J is TRBJ2-1 and V is TRBV13; 9 bases agree with TRBD1. The CDR3 totals 15 residues. Per germline, CDR1 PRHDT and CDR2 FYEKMQ (reference sequence). V dropped 3 bases and J dropped 6; count of bases not matched to a gene: 6. The CDR3 DNA sequence: TGTGCCAGCAGCTTCGGGACAGGGATCGGCAATGAGCAGTTCTTC. It yields the protein CASSFGTGIGNEQFF.

The chain carries TRBV14 and TRBJ1-6; 9 bases match TRBD1. Germline trimming cut 4 bases from V and 7 bases from J; bases unmatched to any gene: 5. The CDR3 loop spans 15 amino acids. Germline CDR1 reads SGHDN; CDR2 reads FVKESK. Here the CDR3 DNA reads TGTGCCAGCAGCCGCCCGGGACAGGGAAATTCACCCCTCCACTTT. The encoded protein is CASSRPGQGNSPLHF.

The rearrangement joins TRBV27 to TRBJ2-2; D is unclear. V lost 7 bases, J lost 1 base, and 7 bases lay in between. Germline V lookup: CDR1 MNHEY, CDR2 SMNVEV (reference sequence). CDR3 length equals 13 residues. CDR3 loop: CASTRGNTGELFF. CDR3 sequence (DNA): TGTGCCAGCACCAGAGGGAACACCGGGGAGCTGTTTTTT.

This chain connects TRBV6-1 to TRBJ1-1; the D gene is possibly TRBD1 (6 bases). CDR1 is MNHNS, CDR2 SASEGT, per germline. The CDR3 spans 15 residues. Trimming removed 3 bases at V and 1 base at J, with 12 bases between. The CDR3 is CASSDSPGANTEAFF. CDR3 DNA sequence: TGTGCCAGCAGTGACAGTCCAGGGGCGAACACTGAAGCTTTCTTT.

The genes are TRBV5-1 and TRBJ1-1; the D gene is possibly TRBD1 (5 bases). The CDR3 runs 14 residues. Germline-derived CDR1 and CDR2 are SGHRS and YFSETQ. V lost 3 bases and J 2 bases, leaving 11 bases between the germline ends. The CDR3 DNA reads TGCGCCAGCAGCTGGGGCGGGGGTAACACTGAAGCTTTCTTT. Protein sequence: CASSWGGGNTEAFF.

The CDR3 nucleotides read TGTGCCAGCAGCCTCTTTAGCAGTCGATTTCAGTTCTTC. This gives the protein CASSLFSSRFQFF. J is TRBJ2-1 and V is TRBV14, with D uncertain. This CDR3 region has 13 residues. In germline, CDR1 is SGHDN, CDR2 FVKESK. Deletions cut 4 bases from V and 13 bases from J, with 17 bases between.

In this sample, this clone turned up many times. V is TRBV6-5 and J is TRBJ1-2; D uncertain. The germline V and J ends were trimmed by 8 bases and 4 bases, with 20 bases remaining between them. Germline CDR1 is MNHEY and CDR2 is SVGAGI. The CDR3 loop spans 15 amino acids. The CDR3 DNA reads TGTGCCAGCGAACCGGGGAGCCGGAATTTCTATGGCTACACCTTC. This gives the protein CASEPGSRNFYGYTF.

The CDR3 protein is CAISDERLAGGYEQYF. The CDR3 nucleotides read TGTGCCATCAGTGACGAAAGACTAGCGGGAGGCTACGAGCAGTACTTC. This chain connects TRBV10-3 to TRBJ2-7, with 13 bases lining up with TRBD2. V lost 3 bases and J lost 3; bases outside the gene matches: 5. CDR3 length equals 16 residues. Germline lookup yields CDR1 ENHRY and CDR2 SYGVKD.

This clone was observed a single time. This chain uses TRBV30 with TRBJ1-3; weak D call: TRBD1 (5 bases). Germline CDR1 and CDR2: GTSNPN and SVGIG (reference sequence). V was shortened by 2 bases and J by 0 bases, with 8 bases between the two germline ends. The CDR3 is made up of 14 amino acids. CDR3 protein: CAWSQGNSGNTIYF. CDR3 nucleotides: TGTGCCTGGAGTCAGGGTAACTCTGGAAACACCATATATTTT.

This rearrangement joins TRBV4-2 to TRBJ2-7, with D possibly being TRBD1 (6 bases). The CDR3 is 16 residues long. Germline values: CDR1 LGHNA, CDR2 YNFKEQ. V gave up 0 bases and J gave up 7 bases, with 19 bases separating them. The CDR3 DNA is TGTGCCAGCAGCCAAGAGGGAACAGGGTCCCTTACTGAGCAGTACTTC. Its translation is CASSQEGTGSLTEQYF.

This clone has only one observation. The CDR3 DNA follows: TGCGCCAGCAGCCCGGGACAGAGGGTAGAGACCCAGTACTTC. It yields the protein CASSPGQRVETQYF. This rearrangement joins TRBV4-1 to TRBJ2-5, with 7 positions matching TRBD1. Trimming at V came to 4 bases and at J to 4 bases, leaving 6 bases not matched to a gene. CDR1 MGHRA and CDR2 YSYEKL come from the germline V gene. The CDR3 is made up of 14 amino acids.

The chain joins TRBV3-1 (or the pseudogene TRBV3-2) to TRBJ2-5, with D unresolved. The CDR3 totals 15 residues. V shed 5 bases and J shed 6 bases, with 19 bases lying between them. Germline CDR1 LGHDT, CDR2 YNNKEL (reference sequence). The CDR3 is CASSLAIGSTKTQYF. For the CDR3, the DNA is TGTGCCAGCAGCTTGGCGATCGGTAGCACGAAGACCCAGTACTTC.

The chain is built from TRBV29-1 and TRBJ2-2; the D gene is possibly TRBD1 (6 bases). CDR1 and CDR2 (germline): SQVTM, ANQGSEA. There are 12 residues in the CDR3. Trimming stripped 4 bases from V and 8 bases from J, with 11 bases between. CDR3 region: CSVVLGGGELFF. CDR3 nucleotides: TGCAGCGTTGTGTTAGGGGGTGGGGAGCTGTTTTTT.

The gene calls are TRBV19 and TRBJ2-2; 10 positions agree with TRBD2. Germline lookup yields CDR1 LNHDA and CDR2 SQIVND (reference sequence). V was pared by 5 bases and J by 6 bases, with 9 bases of the junction left unmatched. This CDR3 contains 16 residues. CDR3 in amino acids: CASSDSGRAKPGELFF. For the CDR3, the DNA is TGTGCCAGTAGTGACAGCGGGAGGGCCAAACCCGGGGAGCTGTTTTTT.

The J gene is TRBJ2-7, the V gene TRBV6-5, with TRBD1 matching over 8 bases. Germline lookup yields CDR1 MNHEY and CDR2 SVGAGI. This CDR3 region has 14 residues. Trimming removed 0 bases from V and 7 bases from J; junction bases left unmatched: 5. This chain's CDR3 is CASSYSQGVREQYF. The CDR3 coding sequence is TGTGCCAGCAGTTACTCACAGGGGGTAAGGGAGCAGTACTTC.

This rearrangement joins TRBV24-1 to TRBJ2-3, with D possibly being TRBD1 (5 bases). The V end was cut by 1 base, the J end by 4 bases, with 8 bases between. Looked up from germline, CDR1 is KGHDR and CDR2 is SFDVKD. The CDR3 is 14 amino acids. This chain's CDR3 is CATSDFGAADTQYF. The DNA of the CDR3 is TGTGCCACCAGTGATTTTGGGGCCGCAGATACGCAGTATTTT.

V and J are TRBV5-1 and TRBJ2-3; maybe TRBD1 (6 bases). With 2 bases removed from V and 5 bases from J, the gap between germline ends came to 15 bases. The CDR3 covers 15 residues. From germline, CDR1 is SGHRS and CDR2 YFSETQ. The DNA for the CDR3 is TGCGCCAGCAGCTTCAATGGGGGCTTTGGAGATACGCAGTATTTT. Protein sequence: CASSFNGGFGDTQYF.

The chain links TRBV21-1 to TRBJ2-3; TRBD1, as called in the table, went unchecked against the DNA. TRBV21-1 is flagged as a pseudogene. The CDR3 runs to 13 residues. The CDR3 reads CASSKRGTDTQYF. CDR3 bases: TGTGCCAGCAGCAAAAGGGGGACAGATACGCAGTATTTT.

The V gene is TRBV6-5, the J gene TRBJ1-4; 7 bases fit TRBD1. J lost 5 bases, V lost 4 bases, and 10 bases had no gene match. This CDR3 has 16 amino acids. The V gene's germline CDR1 is MNHEY and CDR2 SVGAGI. CDR3 residues: CASSSIPGQKNEKLFF. CDR3 DNA sequence: TGTGCCAGCAGTTCCATACCGGGACAGAAGAATGAAAAACTGTTTTTT.